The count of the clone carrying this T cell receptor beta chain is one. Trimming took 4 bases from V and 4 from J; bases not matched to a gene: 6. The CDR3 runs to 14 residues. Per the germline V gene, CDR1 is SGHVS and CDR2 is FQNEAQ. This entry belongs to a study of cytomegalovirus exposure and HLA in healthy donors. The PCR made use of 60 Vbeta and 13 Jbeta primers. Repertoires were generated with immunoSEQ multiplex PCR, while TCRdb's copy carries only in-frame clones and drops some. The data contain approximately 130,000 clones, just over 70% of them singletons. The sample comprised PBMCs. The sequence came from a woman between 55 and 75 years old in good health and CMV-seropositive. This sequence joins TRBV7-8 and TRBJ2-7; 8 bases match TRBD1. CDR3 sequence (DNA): TGTGCCAGCAGCTCGACAGGGGCTCGGTACGAGCAGTACTTC. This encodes CASSSTGARYEQYF.